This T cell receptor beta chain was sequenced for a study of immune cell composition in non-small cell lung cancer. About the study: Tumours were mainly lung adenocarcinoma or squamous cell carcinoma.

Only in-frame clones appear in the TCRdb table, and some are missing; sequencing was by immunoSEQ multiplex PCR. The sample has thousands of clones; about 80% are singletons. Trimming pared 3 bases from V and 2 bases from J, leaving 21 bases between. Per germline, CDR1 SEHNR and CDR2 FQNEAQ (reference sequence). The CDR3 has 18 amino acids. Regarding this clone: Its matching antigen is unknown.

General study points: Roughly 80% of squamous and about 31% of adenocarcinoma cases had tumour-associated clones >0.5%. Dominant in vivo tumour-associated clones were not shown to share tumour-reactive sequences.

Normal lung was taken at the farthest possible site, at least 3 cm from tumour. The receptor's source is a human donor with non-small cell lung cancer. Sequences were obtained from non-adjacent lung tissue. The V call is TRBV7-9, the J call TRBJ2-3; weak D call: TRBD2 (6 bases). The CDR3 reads CASSLSGEAGGYTDTQYF. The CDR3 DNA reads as TGTGCCAGCAGCTTGAGTGGGGAAGCGGGCGGGTACACAGATACGCAGTATTTT.